This T cell receptor beta chain was captured by sequencing in a study of PD-1 blockade in classical Hodgkin lymphoma. Study-level points and caveats: Baseline diversity resembling that of newly diagnosed patients was seen in complete responders.

Relapse was seen in all patients after autologous stem cell transplantation, and brentuximab vedotin exposure was variable. Assay: immunoSEQ multiplex PCR; the TCRdb copy retains only in-frame clones and omits some. This table holds about 110,000 clones, about 89% found once. In the case of this clone: The antigen is undetermined.

The germline gives CDR1 SGHRS, CDR2 YFSETQ. The CDR3 is 13 amino acids. Trimming took off 4 bases at V and 4 bases at J, with 12 bases between the two ends. The sample here was peripheral blood mononuclear cells (PBMCs), taken before the second cycle of nivolumab. The receptor's source is a human donor with classical Hodgkin lymphoma. The chain recombines TRBV5-1 with TRBJ2-7; perhaps TRBD1 as D (5 bases). The CDR3 here is CASSVDMVYEQYF. For the CDR3, the DNA is TGCGCCAGCAGCGTGGACATGGTTTACGAGCAGTACTTC.